The clone carrying this T cell receptor beta chain was counted only a few times. Its antigen is unidentified. The data originate from a study of T-cell memory formation after mild COVID-19. General observations from the study: CD4/CD8 balance characterized clones contracting day 15 to 85, and CD4+ skew characterized later expanders. Some responding clones appeared in pre-infection memory, suggesting cross-reactive memory joined. Confirmation of SARS-CoV-2 specificity was lacking for second-wave clones peaking day 37.

The CDR3 consists of 16 residues. Germline CDR1 SGHKS, CDR2 YYEKEE (reference sequence). Trimming removed 4 bases from V and 3 bases from J; junction bases left unmatched: 7. A single record per CDR3 protein comes from TCRdb applying MiXCR to the 5' RACE reads. The table shows some 190,000 distinct CDR3 sequences, with under 20% occurring only once. This sequence was found in an adult woman who had mild COVID-19 (a few samples of this study predate the infection). Cell type and time point are not known. Sequenced material: PBMCs or a T cell subset sorted from them (not recorded which). The rearrangement joins TRBV5-5 to TRBJ2-1; 10 bases match TRBD2. CDR3 sequence reads: CASSVELAGLYNEQFF. The DNA for the CDR3 is TGTGCCAGCAGCGTCGAACTAGCGGGACTCTACAATGAGCAGTTCTTC.